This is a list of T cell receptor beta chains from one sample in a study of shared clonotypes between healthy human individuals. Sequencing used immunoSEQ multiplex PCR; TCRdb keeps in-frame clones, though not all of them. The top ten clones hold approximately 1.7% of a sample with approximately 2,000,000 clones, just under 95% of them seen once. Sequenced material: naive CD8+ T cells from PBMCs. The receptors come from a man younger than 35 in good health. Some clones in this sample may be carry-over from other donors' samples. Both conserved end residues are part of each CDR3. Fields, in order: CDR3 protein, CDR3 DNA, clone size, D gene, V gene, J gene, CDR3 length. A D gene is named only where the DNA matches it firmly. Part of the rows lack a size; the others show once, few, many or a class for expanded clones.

CDR3aa: CASSPDGRADEKLFF
CDR3nt: TGTGCCAGCTCACCCGATGGGAGGGCGGATGAAAAACTGTTTTTT
abundance: once
d_gene: NA
v_gene: TRBV18
j_gene: TRBJ1-4
len: 15

CDR3aa: CASSSRPGGETQYF
CDR3nt: TGTGCCAGCAGTTCCAGACCGGGTGGCGAGACCCAGTACTTC
abundance: NA
d_gene: NA
v_gene: TRBV27
j_gene: TRBJ2-5
len: 14

CDR3aa: CASSENKGPPMNTEAFF
CDR3nt: TGTGCCAGCAGTGAGAACAAGGGGCCTCCTATGAACACTGAAGCTTTCTTT
abundance: NA
d_gene: NA
v_gene: TRBV6-1
j_gene: TRBJ1-1
len: 17

CDR3aa: CASSYSNDRTYGYTF
CDR3nt: TGTGCCAGCAGTTACTCGAATGACAGGACTTATGGCTACACCTTC
abundance: NA
d_gene: NA
v_gene: TRBV6-5
j_gene: TRBJ1-2
len: 15

CDR3aa: CASSPGVAGDNEQFF
CDR3nt: TGTGCCAGCAGCCCAGGGGTAGCGGGAGACAATGAGCAGTTCTTC
abundance: NA
d_gene: TRBD2
v_gene: TRBV9
j_gene: TRBJ2-1
len: 15

CDR3aa: CASSQAARSNQPQHF
CDR3nt: TGCGCCAGCAGCCAAGCGGCCCGCAGCAATCAGCCCCAGCATTTT
abundance: NA
d_gene: NA
v_gene: TRBV4-1
j_gene: TRBJ1-5
len: 15

CDR3aa: CASSYFRGQQETQYF
CDR3nt: TGTGCCAGCAGTTACTTTAGAGGACAGCAAGAGACCCAGTACTTC
abundance: NA
d_gene: NA
v_gene: TRBV6-6
j_gene: TRBJ2-5
len: 15

CDR3aa: CAIRKDRGADTQYF
CDR3nt: TGTGCCATCCGCAAGGACAGGGGGGCAGATACGCAGTATTTT
abundance: NA
d_gene: TRBD1
v_gene: TRBV10-3
j_gene: TRBJ2-3
len: 14

CDR3aa: CASTDRGDHYEQYF
CDR3nt: TGCGCCAGCACCGACAGGGGGGACCACTACGAGCAGTACTTC
abundance: NA
d_gene: TRBD1
v_gene: TRBV5-1
j_gene: TRBJ2-7
len: 14

CDR3aa: CASSQARTNSYNEQFF
CDR3nt: TGTGCCAGCAGCCAAGCAAGGACTAACTCCTACAATGAGCAGTTCTTC
abundance: once
d_gene: NA
v_gene: TRBV4-2
j_gene: TRBJ2-1
len: 16

CDR3aa: CASSHSPGDYEAFF
CDR3nt: TGTGCCAGCAGCCACTCACCAGGGGACTATGAAGCTTTCTTT
abundance: NA
d_gene: NA
v_gene: TRBV27
j_gene: TRBJ1-1
len: 14

CDR3aa: CASSPGLGEQYF
CDR3nt: TGTGCCAGTAGTCCGGGACTGGGCGAGCAGTACTTC
abundance: NA
d_gene: NA
v_gene: TRBV19
j_gene: TRBJ2-7
len: 12

CDR3aa: CASSVQGAGNTEAFF
CDR3nt: TGTGCCAGTAGTGTCCAGGGGGCCGGGAACACTGAAGCTTTCTTT
abundance: NA
d_gene: TRBD1
v_gene: TRBV19
j_gene: TRBJ1-1
len: 15

CDR3aa: CASSSHRDSSYEQYF
CDR3nt: TGTGCCAGCAGTTCCCACCGGGACTCGTCCTACGAGCAGTACTTC
abundance: NA
d_gene: NA
v_gene: TRBV27
j_gene: TRBJ2-7
len: 15

CDR3aa: CSGRPNTGELFF
CDR3nt: TGCAGCGGTCGCCCGAACACCGGGGAGCTGTTTTTT
abundance: NA
d_gene: NA
v_gene: TRBV29-1
j_gene: TRBJ2-2
len: 12

CDR3aa: CASSLDRGLNYGYTF
CDR3nt: TGTGCCAGCAGCTTGGACAGGGGGCTAAACTATGGCTACACCTTC
abundance: NA
d_gene: TRBD1
v_gene: TRBV5-5
j_gene: TRBJ1-2
len: 15

CDR3aa: CASSPGIYSSSGNTIYF
CDR3nt: TGTGCCAGCTCACCAGGGATTTATAGTTCCTCTGGAAACACCATATATTTT
abundance: NA
d_gene: NA
v_gene: TRBV18
j_gene: TRBJ1-3
len: 17

CDR3aa: CACTGAGSGANVLTF
CDR3nt: TGTGCCTGCACGGGGGCCGGCTCTGGGGCCAACGTCCTGACTTTC
abundance: NA
d_gene: NA
v_gene: TRBV7-9
j_gene: TRBJ2-6
len: 15

CDR3aa: CASNGLAGGLPYEQYF
CDR3nt: TGTGCCAGCAACGGACTAGCGGGAGGGCTACCCTACGAGCAGTACTTC
abundance: NA
d_gene: TRBD2
v_gene: TRBV2
j_gene: TRBJ2-7
len: 16

CDR3aa: CASSLRQSLASFYGYTF
CDR3nt: TGTGCCAGCAGTCTAAGACAGAGTCTGGCATCTTTCTATGGCTACACCTTC
abundance: NA
d_gene: NA
v_gene: TRBV27
j_gene: TRBJ1-2
len: 17